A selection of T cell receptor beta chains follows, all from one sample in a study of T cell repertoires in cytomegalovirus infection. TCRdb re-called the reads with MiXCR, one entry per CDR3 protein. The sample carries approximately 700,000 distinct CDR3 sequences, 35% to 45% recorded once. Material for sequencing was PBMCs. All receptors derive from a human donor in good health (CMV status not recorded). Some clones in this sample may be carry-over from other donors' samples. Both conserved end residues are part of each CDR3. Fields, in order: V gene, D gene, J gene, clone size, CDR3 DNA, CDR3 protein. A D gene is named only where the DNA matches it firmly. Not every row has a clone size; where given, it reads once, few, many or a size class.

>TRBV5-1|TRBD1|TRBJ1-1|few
TGCGCCAGCAGCGAGGGACAGTACACTGAAGCTTTCTTT
CASSEGQYTEAFF
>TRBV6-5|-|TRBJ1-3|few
TGTGCCAGCTCTCCCTCCCACACTGGAAACACCATATATTTT
CASSPSHTGNTIYF
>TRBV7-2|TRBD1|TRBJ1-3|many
TGTGCCAGCAGCCGAGGACAGGGTGGAAACACCATATATTTT
CASSRGQGGNTIYF
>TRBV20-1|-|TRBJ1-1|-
TGCAGTGCTAGCCAGGGCCCGAACACTGAAGCTTTCTTT
CSASQGPNTEAFF
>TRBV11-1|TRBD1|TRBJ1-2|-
TGTGCCAGCAGCTTCGACAGGGGAGCAGGGTATGGCTACACCTTC
CASSFDRGAGYGYTF
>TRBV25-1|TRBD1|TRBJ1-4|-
TGTGCCAGCAGTGAATCAAGGACAGGGGGCGGAAAACTGTTTTTT
CASSESRTGGGKLFF
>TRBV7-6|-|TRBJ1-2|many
TGTGCCAGCAGCTTAGCGGGGGATGGCTACACCTTC
CASSLAGDGYTF
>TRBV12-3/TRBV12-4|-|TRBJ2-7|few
TGTGCCAGCAGTAAATTAGTCTACGAGCAGTACTTC
CASSKLVYEQYF
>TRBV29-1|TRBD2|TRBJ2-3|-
TGCAGCGGGGGGCTAGCGGGATTTACAGATACGCAGTATTTT
CSGGLAGFTDTQYF
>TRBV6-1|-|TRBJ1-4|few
TGTGCCAGCAGTGAAGGACAAGTTAATGAAAAACTGTTTTTT
CASSEGQVNEKLFF
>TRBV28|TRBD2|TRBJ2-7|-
TGTGCCAGCAGTGGACTAGCCCCCTACGAGCAGTACTTC
CASSGLAPYEQYF
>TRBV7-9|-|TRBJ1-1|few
TGTGCCAGCAGCTATATGGGGAACACTGAAGCTTTCTTT
CASSYMGNTEAFF
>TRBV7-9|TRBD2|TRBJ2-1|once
TGTGCTAGCAGCTTAGCCCCATGGGGGGGAGAGCAGTTCTTC
CASSLAPWGGEQFF
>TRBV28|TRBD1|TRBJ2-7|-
TGTGCCAGCACCTTGCCGGGACAGGGGACCTACGAGCAGTACTTC
CASTLPGQGTYEQYF
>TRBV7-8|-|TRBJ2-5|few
TGTGCCAGCAGCTTAGTCTGGTCGGTCACTGCGCAAGAGACCCAGTACTTC
CASSLVWSVTAQETQYF
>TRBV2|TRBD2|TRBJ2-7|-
TGTGCCAGTCTGGGCGGGGGCTACGAGCAGTACTTC
CASLGGGYEQYF
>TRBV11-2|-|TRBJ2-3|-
TGTGCCAGCAGAGGGAAGGGGGGGAAAGGGGATACGCAGTATTTT
CASRGKGGKGDTQYF
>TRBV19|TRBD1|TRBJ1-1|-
TGTGCCAGTAGAGAGGGACAGGGTGGTACTGAAGCTTTCTTT
CASREGQGGTEAFF
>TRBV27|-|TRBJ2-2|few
TGTGCCAGCAGTTTTACCGGGACCCACACCGGGGAGCTGTTTTTT
CASSFTGTHTGELFF
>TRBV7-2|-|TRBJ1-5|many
TGTGCCAGCAGCCCGTCCCAGGGGAATCAGCCCCAGCATTTT
CASSPSQGNQPQHF
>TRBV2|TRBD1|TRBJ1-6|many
TGTGCCAGCTTAATTCCCGGGACAGGGAGTAATTCAGCCCTCCACTTT
CASLIPGTGSNSALHF
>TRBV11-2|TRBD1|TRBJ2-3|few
TGTGCCAGCAGCTTAGAGGGACAGGTGGGCACAGATACGCAGTATTTT
CASSLEGQVGTDTQYF
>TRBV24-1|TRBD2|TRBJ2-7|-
TGTGCCACCAGTGAACTCGGGGGGTACGAGCAGTACTTC
CATSELGGYEQYF
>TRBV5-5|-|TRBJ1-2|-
TGTGCCAGCAGCCCCCGGGGCGGGGACTATGGCTACACCTTC
CASSPRGGDYGYTF
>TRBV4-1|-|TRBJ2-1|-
TGCGCCAGCAGCCAAGTAAAGGGCAATGAGCAGTTCTTC
CASSQVKGNEQFF
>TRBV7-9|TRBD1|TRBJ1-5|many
TGTGCCAGCAGCCCAAGTGGCAGGGGGCATCAGCCCCAGCATTTT
CASSPSGRGHQPQHF
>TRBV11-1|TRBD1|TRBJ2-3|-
TGTGCCAGCAGCGACCCCCGAGTTAGGACAGGGGGCGTGGATACGCAGTATTTT
CASSDPRVRTGGVDTQYF
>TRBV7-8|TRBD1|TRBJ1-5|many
TGTGCCAGCAGCTTAAAGGGGGCCCCGCGAGGTCAGCCCCAGCATTTT
CASSLKGAPRGQPQHF
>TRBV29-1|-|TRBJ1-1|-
TGCAGCGTTGAAGATCGGCCAGGACCCGACCTTATGAACACTGAAGCTTTCTTT
CSVEDRPGPDLMNTEAFF
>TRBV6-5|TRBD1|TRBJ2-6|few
TGTGCCAGCAGTTACGGGTTGGGACAGGGGACCTCTGGGGCCAACGTCCTGACTTTC
CASSYGLGQGTSGANVLTF
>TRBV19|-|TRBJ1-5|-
TGTGCCAGTAGTATGTGGATGAAAGAAGTCCGATACAATCAGCCCCAGCATTTT
CASSMWMKEVRYNQPQHF
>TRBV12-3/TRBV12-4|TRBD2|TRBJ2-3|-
TGTGCCAGCAGCTTGGGTAGCGGGAGGGCCACAGATACGCAGTATTTT
CASSLGSGRATDTQYF
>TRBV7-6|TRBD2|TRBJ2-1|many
TGTGCCAGCAGCGCCTACAAACTAGCGGAACTCAATGAGCAGTTCTTC
CASSAYKLAELNEQFF
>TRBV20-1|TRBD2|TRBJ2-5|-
TGCAGTGCTAGAAAGGGGAGGGCGGTGGAGACCCAGTACTTC
CSARKGRAVETQYF
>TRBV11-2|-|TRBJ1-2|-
TGTGCCAGCAGCTTAGAAGGCGCAGTTGTGGGTGGCTACACCTTC
CASSLEGAVVGGYTF
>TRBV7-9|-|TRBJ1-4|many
TGTGCCAGCAGCTCTAGTAACGAAAAACTGTTTTTT
CASSSSNEKLFF
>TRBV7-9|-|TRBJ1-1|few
TGTGCCAGCAGTAGTCAGGGTAGAGCTTTCTTT
CASSSQGRAFF
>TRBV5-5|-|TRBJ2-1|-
TGTGCCAGCAGCTTCGGCGAACTAACCGGGACACTATCCTACAATGAGCAGTTCTTC
CASSFGELTGTLSYNEQFF
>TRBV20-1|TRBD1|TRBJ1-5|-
TGCAGTGCTAGAGCCTATGGGACAGGGGAGATTGGCCAGCCCCAGCATTTT
CSARAYGTGEIGQPQHF
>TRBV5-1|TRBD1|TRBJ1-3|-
TGCGCCAGCAGCTTGGCGGGACAGGCCGTCCCTGGAAACACCATATATTTT
CASSLAGQAVPGNTIYF
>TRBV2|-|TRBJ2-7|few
TGTGCCAGCAACCCGCCAGGGGCCTACGAGCAGTACTTC
CASNPPGAYEQYF
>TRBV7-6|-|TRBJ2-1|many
TGTGCCAGCATTAAGGGTGCGGGAAGCTCCTACAATGAGCAGTTCTTC
CASIKGAGSSYNEQFF
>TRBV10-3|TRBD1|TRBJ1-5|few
TGTGCCATCAGTGAACAGGGGGATTTAGCCCAGCATTTT
CAISEQGDLAQHF
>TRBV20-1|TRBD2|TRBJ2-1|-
TGCAGTGCGACCACTCCGGGACTAGCGGGGGGGCCGGGTTCCTACAATGAGCAGTTCTTC
CSATTPGLAGGPGSYNEQFF
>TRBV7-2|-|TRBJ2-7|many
TGTGCCAGCAGCTCCCTGCTAGCCTCCTACGAGCAGTACTTC
CASSSLLASYEQYF
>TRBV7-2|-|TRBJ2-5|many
TGTGCCAGCAGCTTTTACACAGGGTATGGAGAGACCCAGTACTTC
CASSFYTGYGETQYF
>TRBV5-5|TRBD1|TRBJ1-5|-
TGTGCCAGCAGCGAGGGGACAGGGGCTCAGCCCCAGCATTTT
CASSEGTGAQPQHF
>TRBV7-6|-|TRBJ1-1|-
TGTGCCAGCAGCTTACCCGAACAGGGGAACACTGAAGCTTTCTTT
CASSLPEQGNTEAFF
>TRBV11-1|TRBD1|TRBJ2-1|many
TGTGCCAGCAGCTTAGAATGGGGACAGGTTCCCTACAATGAGCAGTTCTTC
CASSLEWGQVPYNEQFF